Reported below is one T cell receptor (beta chain). Followed over time, Seattle patients had been enrolled while infection was active. The data were taken from a study of blood T cell repertoires in COVID-19. Study-wide background: Researchers got acute and convalescent COVID-19 samples from the United States, Italy and Spain. From T cells, B-cell-depleted T cells, or PBMCs came the material, which was cDNA or gDNA.

Methods used by the authors: From reference gene primer amplification, estimates of nucleated cell counts were derived. Sequenced by immunoSEQ multiplex PCR; TCRdb stores in-frame clones only, minus some. That table supplies the V and J calls and clone size; D and trimming were determined from the DNA. The top ten hold over 1% of the sample, which has 200,000 to 250,000 clones, 83% seen once. The CDR3 is 12 residues long. V is TRBV21-1 and J is TRBJ1-1; whether TRBD1, the table's D call, matches the DNA was not checked. TRBV21-1 is designated a pseudogene. This clonotype originated in a woman in her 30s with COVID-19, enrolled during active disease. The specimen sequenced was peripheral blood. The CDR3 nucleotides are TGTGCCAGCAAGGTAGGGGGCACTGAAGCTTTCTTT. Amino acids: CASKVGGTEAFF.